The clone carrying this TCR beta chain has ten or more counts. The V and J ends lost 7 bases and 6 bases respectively, with 13 bases between them. Germline CDR1 and CDR2: WSHSY and SAAADI. CDR3 length equals 13 residues. Template switching by 5'RACE produced TCR cDNA, adding a universal primer site and UMIs. MiXCR was run by TCRdb on the 5' RACE reads, yielding one entry per CDR3 protein. The table lists tens of thousands of distinct CDR3 sequences, around 4.3% of them singletons. This sample stems from a study of T cells after yellow fever vaccination. About the research overall: The SMART-Seq v4 Ultra Low Input method served to prepare the low-cell-number fractions. Study observations and caveats: Among primary-vaccination clones, most reappeared after the booster, at about 95% for CD4 and 85% to 90% for CD8.

Sequences were derived from PBMCs, either bulk or a sorted T-cell subset (CD4+, CD8+, memory, or dextramer-sorted; not recorded which), sampled on the day of the yellow fever booster vaccination. The chain carries TRBV10-2 and TRBJ2-1, with D perhaps matching TRBD1 or TRBD2 (5 bases each). The receptor's source is a man aged 18 to 30 who received the YFV17D yellow fever vaccine. Written as DNA, the CDR3 is TGCGCCAGCAAATCATTTGGGGGCAATGAGCAGTTCTTC. It translates to CASKSFGGNEQFF.